The next 20 T cell receptor beta chains were all read from a single sample in a study of T cells in pancreatic ductal adenocarcinoma. Only in-frame clones appear in the TCRdb table, and some are missing; sequencing was by immunoSEQ multiplex PCR. The table has 15,000 to 20,000 clones, roughly 90% seen once. Surgery without prior neoadjuvant therapy was the treatment of the selected pancreatic ductal adenocarcinoma patients. The material sequenced was PBMCs. The receptors originated from a human donor with pancreatic ductal adenocarcinoma.

The gene calls are TRBV28 and TRBJ1-1; D is unresolved. CDR3 length: 12 residues. Looked up from germline, CDR1 is MDHEN and CDR2 is SYDVKM. V lost 6 bases, J lost 2 bases, and 7 bases lay in between. CDR3 amino acids: CASSKLNTEAFF. CDR3 nucleotide sequence: TGTGCCAGCAGCAAGCTAAACACTGAAGCTTTCTTT.

J is TRBJ1-5 and V is TRBV2; the match to TRBD1 covers 9 bases. This CDR3 is built from 14 residues. J was trimmed by 6 bases and V by 4 bases; bases with no gene match: 4. Germline V gene sequence: CDR1 SNHLY, CDR2 FYNNEI. The CDR3, as DNA: TGTGCCAGCAGTGCACAGGGGGCAGGTCAGCCCCAGCATTTT. Protein product: CASSAQGAGQPQHF.

The chain couples TRBV4-1 to TRBJ2-7; D call uncertain. The germline V and J ends were trimmed by 0 bases and 2 bases, with 5 bases remaining between them. Germline values: CDR1 MGHRA, CDR2 YSYEKL. The CDR3 runs to 13 residues. The CDR3 spells CASSQDGPYEQYF. CDR3 nucleotide sequence: TGCGCCAGCAGCCAAGATGGGCCCTACGAGCAGTACTTC.

The rearrangement joins TRBV7-2 to TRBJ1-6, with 9 bases lining up with TRBD1. V was pared by 3 bases and J by 7 bases, with 4 bases of the junction left unmatched. The CDR3 totals 15 residues. Per germline, CDR1 SGHTA and CDR2 FQGNSA. CDR3 nucleotide sequence: TGTGCCAGCAGCTTGGGACAGGGTTTAAATTCACCCCTCCACTTT. Translation: CASSLGQGLNSPLHF.

The CDR3 protein is CASSLFQGTKVGANVLTF. CDR3 DNA sequence: TGTGCCAGCTCACTCTTCCAGGGGACCAAGGTCGGGGCCAACGTCCTGACTTTC. This chain uses TRBV18 with TRBJ2-6; a weak D match, TRBD1 (6 bases). In germline, CDR1 is KGHSH, CDR2 LQKENI. With 4 bases removed from V and 4 bases from J, the gap between germline ends came to 20 bases. The CDR3 is made up of 18 amino acids.

Only a few counts were recorded for this clone. Here the CDR3 DNA reads TGTGCCAGTAGTTGGACTAGTAAGGATGAGCAGTTCTTC. It encodes CASSWTSKDEQFF. V is TRBV19 and J is TRBJ2-1, with TRBD2 identical over 7 bases. V trimming: 5 bases; J trimming: 8 bases; junction bases outside the gene matches: 6. This CDR3 spans 13 amino acids. Germline CDR1 is LNHDA and CDR2 is SQIVND (reference sequence).

The chain employs TRBV28 and TRBJ1-4; tentatively, D is TRBD1 (6 bases). The CDR3 contains 15 residues. CDR1 and CDR2 from the germline V gene are MDHEN and SYDVKM. V lost 4 bases and J 6 bases, leaving 15 bases between the germline ends. The CDR3 nucleotides are TGTGCCAGCAGTTCTTCACAGGGAAGAGATGAAAAACTGTTTTTT. Encoded protein: CASSSSQGRDEKLFF.

The rearrangement uses TRBV5-1 and TRBJ1-3; D may be TRBD1 (5 bases). Trimming shortened V by 0 bases and J by 2 bases, and 9 bases separated the two germline ends. Germline-derived CDR1 and CDR2 are SGHRS and YFSETQ. The CDR3 runs 15 residues. The CDR3 region has the DNA TGCGCCAGCAGCTTGGCCCCAGGGACTGGAAACACCATATATTTT. Its translation is CASSLAPGTGNTIYF.

The J gene is TRBJ2-3, the V gene TRBV5-1; 9 bases align to TRBD2. V lost 3 bases and J lost 3; bases outside the gene matches: 2. Germline values: CDR1 SGHRS, CDR2 YFSETQ. The CDR3 is 14 residues long. This CDR3 is CASSSGLATDTQYF. Here the CDR3 DNA reads TGCGCCAGCAGCTCAGGACTAGCGACAGATACGCAGTATTTT.

The chain has TRBV5-1 and TRBJ2-7, with D possibly TRBD1 on 5 matching bases. The CDR3 extends over 12 amino acids. CDR1 and CDR2 from the germline V gene are SGHRS and YFSETQ. V was shortened by 5 bases and J by 2 bases, with 8 bases between the two germline ends. CDR3 coding DNA: TGCGCCAGCAGGACAGACGCCTACGAGCAGTACTTC. It is translated as CASRTDAYEQYF.

The chain couples TRBV5-1 to TRBJ2-5; D is undetermined. Trimming cost V 4 bases and J 5 bases, with 12 bases left between them. CDR1 and CDR2 (germline): SGHRS, YFSETQ. The CDR3 sequence is 13 residues long. CDR3 DNA sequence: TGCGCCAGCAGCCCCTCCACTTGGGAGACCCAGTACTTC. This codes for CASSPSTWETQYF.

As to this clone: Other DNA sequences in the sample encode the same CDR3. The J gene is TRBJ1-6, the V gene TRBV7-8; D call uncertain. The CDR3 is 20 amino acids. Trimming stripped 3 bases from V and 0 bases from J, with 21 bases between. CDR1 SGHVS and CDR2 FQNEAQ come from the germline V gene. This chain's CDR3 is CASSLGSYAATSSYNSPLHF. The CDR3 DNA is TGTGCCAGCAGCTTGGGTTCCTATGCAGCTACTAGCTCCTATAATTCACCCCTCCACTTT.

The chain uses TRBV28 and TRBJ1-4, with D tentatively TRBD1 (5 bases). The CDR3 sequence is 16 residues long. Germline V gene data show CDR1 as MDHEN and CDR2 as SYDVKM. V was trimmed by 3 bases and J by 3 bases, leaving 14 bases between them. Here the CDR3 DNA reads TGTGCCAGCAGTTTTACAGCAACGGGGGCTAATGAAAAACTGTTTTTT. Its protein is CASSFTATGANEKLFF.

This chain connects TRBV7-9 to TRBJ1-1; D possibly corresponds to TRBD1 (6 bases). CDR3 length: 13 residues. The germline V and J ends were trimmed by 5 bases and 7 bases, with 14 bases remaining between them. Germline CDR1 and CDR2: SEHNR and FQNEAQ (reference sequence). CDR3 sequence reads: CASSGQQDSEAFF. The CDR3 DNA is TGTGCCAGCAGCGGCCAACAGGACAGTGAAGCTTTCTTT. The full variable domain, completed using reference TRBV7-9 and TRBJ1-1, is DTGVSQNPRHKITKRGQNVTFRCDPISEHNRLYWYRQTLGQGPEFLTYFQNEAQLEKSRLLSDRFSAERPKGSFSTLEIQRTEQGDSAMYLCASSGQQDSEAFFGQGTRLTVV.

To note about this clone: Germline is not matched at one junction end, which may reflect a read error. As DNA, the CDR3 is TGTGCCAGCAGCCAAGTGAGCGGGGGGAAGGTCTTC. As protein: CASSQVSGGKVF. The rearrangement joins TRBV4-2 to TRBJ2-1; TRBD2 matches at 9 bases. The germline CDR1 and CDR2 sequences are LGHNA and YNFKEQ. The CDR3 contains 12 residues.

The V and J genes are TRBV6-1 and TRBJ2-2; 8 nucleotides align to TRBD1. The length of the CDR3 is 15 residues. The ends lost 4 bases at V and 5 bases at J; junction bases unmatched: 6. CDR1 is MNHNS and CDR2 is SASEGT in the germline V gene. As DNA, the CDR3 is TGTGCCAGCAGTGGTCGACAGGGGTATACCGGGGAGCTGTTTTTT. Translated: CASSGRQGYTGELFF.

The chain joins TRBV28 to TRBJ2-2; D possibly corresponds to TRBD1 (7 bases). The germline gives CDR1 MDHEN, CDR2 SYDVKM. CDR3 length equals 15 residues. Trimming removed 2 bases at V and 5 bases at J, with 12 bases between. CDR3 sequence: CASSLGAGGTGELFF. The DNA of the CDR3 is TGTGCCAGCAGTTTAGGGGCAGGGGGGACCGGGGAGCTGTTTTTT. Looking up the rest from reference TRBV28 and TRBJ2-2 gives the full variable domain: DVKVTQSSRYLVKRTGEKVFLECVQDMDHENMFWYRQDPGLGLRLIYFSYDVKMKEKGDIPEGYSVSREKKERFSLILESASTNQTSMYLCASSLGAGGTGELFFGEGSRLTVL.

The chain joins TRBV7-7 to TRBJ1-5; D not certain. Germline V gene sequence: CDR1 SSHAT, CDR2 FNYEAQ (reference sequence). The CDR3 totals 13 residues. The V end lost 1 base, the J end lost 5 bases, and 6 bases lay between the germline ends. CDR3 sequence (DNA): TGTGCCAGCAGCTTAGATCGGTATCAGCCCCAGCATTTT. This sequence encodes CASSLDRYQPQHF.

The chain couples TRBV10-3 to TRBJ1-5; no definite D call. CDR3 size: 13 residues. Germline V gene lookup returns CDR1 ENHRY and CDR2 SYGVKD. The V end lost 0 bases, the J end lost 6 bases, and 6 bases lay between the germline ends. Written as DNA, the CDR3 is TGTGCCATCAGTGAGTCCGGGAGTCAGCCCCAGCATTTT. Protein sequence: CAISESGSQPQHF.

The V gene is TRBV19, the J gene TRBJ2-2; TRBD1 is a possible D gene (6 bases). Trimming pared 4 bases from V and 2 bases from J, leaving 17 bases between. This CDR3 has 17 residues. Germline-derived CDR1 and CDR2 are LNHDA and SQIVND (reference sequence). CDR3 DNA sequence: TGTGCCAGTAGTAACTCCAGGGGCCATTTAAACACCGGGGAGCTGTTTTTT. This gives the protein CASSNSRGHLNTGELFF. Full variable domain (remainder filled in from reference TRBV19 and TRBJ2-2): DGGITQSPKYLFRKEGQNVTLSCEQNLNHDAMYWYRQDPGQGLRLIYYSQIVNDFQKGDIAEGYSVSREKKESFPLTVTSAQKNPTAFYLCASSNSRGHLNTGELFFGEGSRLTVL.